The 30 T cell receptor beta chains given below trace back to one sample, sequenced in a study of cytomegalovirus exposure and HLA in healthy donors. Use of 60 Vbeta and 13 Jbeta primers characterized the PCR. Produced via immunoSEQ multiplex PCR; TCRdb's table is partial and in-frame only. The profile covers 200,000 to 250,000 clones, with about four fifths appearing a single time and roughly 10% taken by the ten largest. Sample: PBMCs. These receptors came from a woman in her 50s in good health and CMV-seropositive.

This chain links TRBV5-1 with TRBJ1-1, with D maybe TRBD1 (6 bases). Trimming took 4 bases from V and 3 from J, leaving 19 bases between them. Germline CDR1 reads SGHRS; CDR2 reads YFSETQ. The CDR3 runs to 16 residues. The CDR3, as DNA: TGCGCCAGCAGCATCACAGGGCCTGAATGGGACACTGAAGCTTTCTTT. It yields the protein CASSITGPEWDTEAFF. Using reference TRBV5-1 and TRBJ1-1 for the parts outside the CDR3, the full variable domain is KAGVTQTPRYLIKTRGQQVTLSCSPISGHRSVSWYQQTPGQGLQFLFEYFSETQRNKGNFPGRFSGRQFSNSRSEMNVSTLELGDSALYLCASSITGPEWDTEAFFGQGTRLTVV.

The CDR3 spells CASSPLIGQGNTQYF. The CDR3 coding sequence is TGTGCCAGCAGCCCCCTCATAGGGCAGGGAAATACGCAGTATTTT. The J gene is TRBJ2-3, the V gene TRBV7-2; D is possibly TRBD1 (5 bases). With 5 bases removed from V and 7 bases from J, the gap between germline ends came to 19 bases. This CDR3 region has 15 residues. Germline loops: CDR1 SGHTA, CDR2 FQGNSA.

The genes are TRBV29-1 and TRBJ1-2, with 7 nucleotides matching TRBD1. CDR1 and CDR2 from the germline V gene are SQVTM and ANQGSEA. The J segment lost 3 bases and the V segment lost 4 bases, leaving 5 bases of the junction unmatched. This CDR3 comprises 13 residues. The CDR3 region is CSVVGDSDYGYTF. Written as DNA, the CDR3 is TGCAGCGTTGTTGGGGACAGTGACTATGGCTACACCTTC.

The V call is TRBV28, the J call TRBJ1-1; D possibly corresponds to TRBD1 (5 bases). Germline CDR1 is MDHEN and CDR2 is SYDVKM. CDR3 size: 14 residues. V shed 3 bases and J shed 4 bases, with 12 bases lying between them. Here the CDR3 reads CASSFQGRGTEAFF. The CDR3 DNA is TGTGCCAGCAGTTTTCAGGGCCGCGGCACTGAAGCTTTCTTT.

The table lists this clone with a count of one. The chain has TRBV15 and TRBJ2-2; D is possibly TRBD1 (6 bases). This CDR3 region has 13 residues. Germline lookup yields CDR1 LNHNV and CDR2 YYDKDF (reference sequence). The CDR3 is CALGQMNTGELFF. Written as DNA, the CDR3 is TGTGCTCTCGGACAGATGAACACCGGGGAGCTGTTTTTT.

The chain couples TRBV10-3 to TRBJ1-1; D remains ambiguous. Looked up from germline, CDR1 is ENHRY and CDR2 is SYGVKD. The CDR3 is 11 amino acids. V was trimmed by 5 bases and J by 6 bases, leaving 7 bases between them. DNA of the CDR3: TGTGCCATCAGTCCCGGGGCTGAAGCTTTCTTT. Translated: CAISPGAEAFF.

This clone occurred once. The genes are TRBV9 and TRBJ1-4; no firm D call. The CDR3 covers 14 residues. The V end was cut by 1 base, the J end by 8 bases, with 12 bases between. From germline, CDR1 is SGDLS and CDR2 YYNGEE. CDR3 amino acids: CASSVLAGGEKLFF. The CDR3 DNA reads TGTGCCAGCAGCGTACTAGCAGGAGGCGAAAAACTGTTTTTT.

This clone has just a few counts. The chain carries TRBV4-2 and TRBJ1-6; D is uncertain. The germline V gene encodes CDR1 LGHNA and CDR2 YNFKEQ. V dropped 0 bases and J dropped 7 bases, with 7 bases sitting between them. There are 14 residues in the CDR3. Here the CDR3 DNA reads TGTGCCAGCAGCCAAGATGTGGAGAATTCACCCCTCCACTTT. This translates into CASSQDVENSPLHF.

The chain links TRBV5-1 to TRBJ2-2; 9 bases fit TRBD1. The CDR3 consists of 17 residues. Trimming removed 4 bases from V and 2 bases from J; junction bases left unmatched: 9. Germline CDR1 reads SGHRS; CDR2 reads YFSETQ. The DNA of the CDR3 is TGCGCCAGCAGCGTGACCGGGACAGGGAGAAACACCGGGGAGCTGTTTTTT. Its protein product is CASSVTGTGRNTGELFF.

The chain combines TRBV7-2 with TRBJ2-3, with D perhaps matching TRBD2 (6 bases). Trimming shortened V by 8 bases and J by 9 bases, and 18 bases separated the two germline ends. The CDR3 runs to 13 residues. Germline V gene sequence: CDR1 SGHTA, CDR2 FQGNSA. In DNA, the CDR3 is TGTGCCAGCGGAGGGAAGGTGAGGAGGACGCAGTATTTT. This gives the protein CASGGKVRRTQYF.

This clone was seen only a few times. The V and J genes are TRBV28 and TRBJ1-5; 8 bases are shared with TRBD1. Germline V gene lookup returns CDR1 MDHEN and CDR2 SYDVKM. The CDR3 runs 17 residues. Losses at the gene ends were 4 bases for V and 0 bases for J; bases not matched to a gene: 8. CDR3 residues: CASSSLGTGYSNQPQHF. In nucleotides, the CDR3 is TGTGCCAGCAGTTCTTTAGGGACAGGATATAGCAATCAGCCCCAGCATTTT.

The gene calls are TRBV15 and TRBJ2-1; TRBD2 might be the D (7 bases). Between the trimmed V and J ends, which lost 0 bases and 9 bases, there was a span of 24 bases. This CDR3 has 18 residues. From germline, CDR1 is LNHNV and CDR2 YYDKDF (reference sequence). The CDR3 region has the DNA TGTGCCACCAGCAGAGACTCCTTCGGGGGGCCGGGTGGTGTTGAGCAGTTCTTC. Its translation is CATSRDSFGGPGGVEQFF.

This CDR3 is CAWSVLHPADGTEAFF. CDR3 in DNA: TGTGCCTGGAGTGTACTGCATCCAGCCGACGGGACTGAAGCTTTCTTT. The rearrangement joins TRBV30 to TRBJ1-1, with D unclear. This CDR3 is 16 amino acids long. Per the germline V gene, CDR1 is GTSNPN and CDR2 is SVGIG (reference sequence). The V end lost 0 bases, the J end lost 5 bases, and 19 bases lay between the germline ends.

The chain is built from TRBV6-5 and TRBJ1-5; D is uncertain. The CDR3 runs 13 residues. The V and J ends lost 7 bases and 6 bases respectively, with 13 bases between them. From germline, CDR1 is MNHEY and CDR2 SVGAGI. The CDR3 loop is CASTPLGSQPQHF. CDR3 nucleotide sequence: TGTGCCAGCACCCCGTTGGGGAGTCAGCCCCAGCATTTT.

The chain recombines TRBV4-1 with TRBJ1-6; D gene ambiguous. V lost 0 bases, J lost 7 bases, and 13 bases lay in between. The V gene's germline CDR1 is MGHRA and CDR2 YSYEKL. CDR3 length equals 16 residues. CDR3 protein: CASSQDGRTGNSPLHF. DNA of the CDR3: TGCGCCAGCAGCCAAGATGGGCGGACGGGAAATTCACCCCTCCACTTT.

The chain carries TRBV7-3 and TRBJ2-1; weak D call: TRBD1 (6 bases). Germline CDR1 and CDR2: SGHTA and FQGTGA. The CDR3 sequence is 16 residues long. V gave up 5 bases and J gave up 6 bases, with 20 bases separating them. The CDR3 sequence is CASSPETGRPGNEQFF. The CDR3 coding sequence is TGTGCCAGCAGCCCCGAGACAGGCCGGCCGGGCAATGAGCAGTTCTTC.

The rearrangement links TRBV7-3 to TRBJ2-7, with D maybe TRBD2 (5 bases). This CDR3 contains 12 residues. CDR1 SGHTA and CDR2 FQGTGA come from the germline V gene. The V and J ends lost 7 bases and 0 bases respectively, with 7 bases between them. DNA for the CDR3: TGTGCCAGCACAGGAGGCTCCTACGAGCAGTACTTC. It specifies CASTGGSYEQYF. The full variable domain, in which reference TRBV7-3 and TRBJ2-7 provide the parts outside the CDR3, is GAGVSQTPSNKVTEKGKYVELRCDPISGHTALYWYRQSLGQGPEFLIYFQGTGAADDSGLPNDRFFAVRPEGSVSTLKIQRTERGDSAVYLCASTGGSYEQYFGPGTRLTVT.

The CDR3 sequence: CASSDRGRDRVDVNYGYTF. CDR3 DNA sequence: TGCGCCAGCAGTGATAGGGGAAGAGACAGAGTGGATGTAAACTATGGCTACACCTTC. The chain links TRBV10-1 to TRBJ1-2; tentatively, D is TRBD1 (5 bases). CDR1 WNHNN and CDR2 SYGVQD come from the germline V gene (reference sequence). Trimming left V 3 bases short and J 2 bases short, with 25 bases between. This CDR3 has 19 residues.

The chain combines TRBV5-1 with TRBJ2-5; D is unresolved. In germline, CDR1 is SGHRS, CDR2 YFSETQ. CDR3 length equals 14 residues. V lost 1 base and J 0 bases, leaving 7 bases between the germline ends. CDR3 amino acids: CASSLSRYQETQYF. The CDR3 DNA reads TGCGCCAGCAGCTTGAGCAGGTACCAAGAGACCCAGTACTTC.

The chain joins TRBV4-2 to TRBJ1-4, with TRBD1 identical over 8 bases. The CDR3 is 18 residues long. J gave up 5 bases and V 0 bases, and 11 bases lay outside the gene matches. The germline gives CDR1 LGHNA, CDR2 YNFKEQ. The CDR3 sequence is CASSQDRTGFRVNEKLFF. CDR3 DNA sequence: TGTGCCAGCAGCCAAGATCGGACAGGGTTTAGAGTAAATGAAAAACTGTTTTTT.

The J gene is TRBJ2-2, the V gene TRBV7-2; TRBD2 matches 9 bases. The CDR3 totals 15 residues. V lost 5 bases and J lost 2; bases outside the gene matches: 3. Germline-derived CDR1 and CDR2 are SGHTA and FQGNSA. The chain's CDR3 is CASSPGLANTGELFF. As DNA, the CDR3 is TGTGCCAGCAGCCCGGGACTAGCAAACACCGGGGAGCTGTTTTTT.

This clone was seen just once. The genes are TRBV6-1 and TRBJ2-3, with no clear D. There are 14 residues in the CDR3. V was cut by 10 bases and J by 2 bases, with 16 bases left in between. Looked up from germline, CDR1 is MNHNS and CDR2 is SASEGT. The CDR3 nucleotides read TGTGCCACGAAGCTCACGGGTCCCACAGATACGCAGTATTTT. Protein: CATKLTGPTDTQYF.

The chain couples TRBV5-6 to TRBJ1-2; no firm D call. CDR1 is SGHDT and CDR2 is YYEEEE in the germline V gene. V lost 4 bases, J lost 0 bases, and 10 bases lay in between. The CDR3 extends over 14 amino acids. The CDR3 DNA sequence: TGTGCCAGCAGCAGAGACGGAGCTAACTATGGCTACACCTTC. It yields the protein CASSRDGANYGYTF. The full variable domain, completed using reference TRBV5-6 and TRBJ1-2, is DAGVTQSPTHLIKTRGQQVTLRCSPKSGHDTVSWYQQALGQGPQFIFQYYEEEERQRGNFPDRFSGHQFPNYSSELNVNALLLGDSALYLCASSRDGANYGYTFGSGTRLTVV.

The V gene is TRBV7-6, the J gene TRBJ2-1; 7 bases agree with TRBD2. J was trimmed by 4 bases and V by 5 bases; bases with no gene match: 11. The CDR3 sequence is 16 residues long. Germline loops: CDR1 SGHVS, CDR2 FNYEAQ. In nucleotides, the CDR3 is TGTGCCAGCAGCCGATCCGGGACTACCCGATACAATGAGCAGTTCTTC. Protein: CASSRSGTTRYNEQFF.

CDR3 sequence (DNA): TGTGCCAGCAGCCAAGACTGGACAGGGGGATACGAGCAGTACTTC. This translates into CASSQDWTGGYEQYF. V is TRBV14 and J is TRBJ2-7; 10 positions match TRBD1. The CDR3 contains 15 residues. J gave up 4 bases and V 0 bases, and 3 bases lay outside the gene matches. Germline V gene lookup returns CDR1 SGHDN and CDR2 FVKESK.

The chain combines TRBV19 with TRBJ1-5; D is possibly TRBD1 (6 bases). V was pared by 7 bases and J by 7 bases, with 14 bases between. The CDR3 has 13 amino acids. Germline-derived CDR1 and CDR2 are LNHDA and SQIVND (reference sequence). The DNA for the CDR3 is TGTGCCAGTACCCCACAGGGCTCCCAGCCCCAGCATTTT. Protein product: CASTPQGSQPQHF.

The chain is built from TRBV7-9 and TRBJ1-4, with a possible D match to TRBD1 (5 bases). The CDR3 has 12 residues. The germline gives CDR1 SEHNR, CDR2 FQNEAQ (reference sequence). Trimming took off 8 bases at V and 7 bases at J, with 11 bases between the two ends. In DNA, the CDR3 is TGTGCCAGCGGCCTCGGGGGTGAAAAACTGTTTTTT. Residues: CASGLGGEKLFF.

The V call is TRBV28, the J call TRBJ1-2, with TRBD1 matching over 7 bases. Germline assignment: CDR1 MDHEN and CDR2 SYDVKM. The CDR3 consists of 16 residues. V was pared by 5 bases and J by 4 bases, with 13 bases of the junction left unmatched. The CDR3 spells CASSQYTGVLRYGYTF. CDR3 DNA sequence: TGTGCCAGCAGTCAGTATACAGGGGTTCTACGCTATGGCTACACCTTC.

The chain links TRBV5-1 to TRBJ2-1, with 16 nucleotides matching TRBD2. The germline CDR1 and CDR2 sequences are SGHRS and YFSETQ. CDR3 size: 15 residues. The V segment lost 4 bases and the J segment 11 bases; nucleotides outside the gene matches: 6. The CDR3 region is CASSAGTSGGAQQFF. CDR3 in DNA: TGCGCCAGCAGCGCTGGGACTAGCGGGGGGGCCCAGCAGTTCTTC.

This chain uses TRBV5-1 with TRBJ2-7; D is perhaps TRBD2 (5 bases). The CDR3 has 14 residues. Germline-derived CDR1 and CDR2 are SGHRS and YFSETQ. Deletions cut 3 bases from V and 5 bases from J, with 15 bases between. CDR3 protein: CASSSAGLGHEQYF. The DNA of the CDR3 is TGCGCCAGCAGCTCGGCAGGACTGGGCCACGAGCAGTACTTC.